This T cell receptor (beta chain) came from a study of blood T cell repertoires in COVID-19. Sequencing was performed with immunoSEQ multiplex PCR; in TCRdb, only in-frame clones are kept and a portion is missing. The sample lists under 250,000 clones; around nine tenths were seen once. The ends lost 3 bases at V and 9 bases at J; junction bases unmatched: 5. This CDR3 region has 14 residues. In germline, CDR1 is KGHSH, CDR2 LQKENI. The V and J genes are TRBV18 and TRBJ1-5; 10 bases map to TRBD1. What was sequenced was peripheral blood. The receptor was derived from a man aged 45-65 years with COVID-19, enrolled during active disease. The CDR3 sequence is CASSPEGQGMPQHF. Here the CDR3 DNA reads TGTGCCAGCTCACCGGAGGGACAGGGGATGCCCCAGCATTTT.